Listed below are T cell receptor beta chains from one sample, sequenced in a study of post-analysis software for immune sequencing data. TCRdb itself ran the PCR reads through MiXCR, one entry per CDR3 protein. The sample includes roughly 410,000 distinct CDR3 sequences, 30% to 45% of them seen just once. Sequencing was done on a sample of blood. The receptors originated from a girl aged 5-17 years with multiple sclerosis. CDR3s include the opening cysteine and the closing phenylalanine or tryptophan. Each record gives: clone size, V gene, D gene, J gene, CDR3 DNA, CDR3 protein. D genes are given only for firm matches. Not every row has a clone size; where given, it reads once, few, many or a size class.

clone_size: NA; v_call: TRBV20-1; d_call: NA; j_call: TRBJ1-5; cdr3_nt: TGCAGTGCTACCACAGGGTTCAGCAATCAGCCCCAGCATTTT; cdr3_aa: CSATTGFSNQPQHF
clone_size: NA; v_call: TRBV11-2; d_call: TRBD2; j_call: TRBJ2-3; cdr3_nt: TGTGCCAGCAGGAGGGGGACTAGCGGGGTGAACACAGATACGCAGTATTTT; cdr3_aa: CASRRGTSGVNTDTQYF
clone_size: NA; v_call: TRBV4-3; d_call: NA; j_call: TRBJ2-3; cdr3_nt: TGCGCCAGCAGCCAAGAGACTAAAAGCACAGATACGCAGTATTTT; cdr3_aa: CASSQETKSTDTQYF
clone_size: NA; v_call: TRBV18; d_call: NA; j_call: TRBJ2-3; cdr3_nt: TGTGCCAGCTCAGCTTACACTTCAGGAAACACAGATACGCAGTATTTT; cdr3_aa: CASSAYTSGNTDTQYF
clone_size: NA; v_call: TRBV7-9; d_call: NA; j_call: TRBJ2-1; cdr3_nt: TGTGCCAGCAGCTGGGACAACAATGAGCAGTTCTTC; cdr3_aa: CASSWDNNEQFF
clone_size: NA; v_call: TRBV29-1; d_call: NA; j_call: TRBJ1-2; cdr3_nt: TGCAGCGTGGAAAAGTCTTTAGGCAGGCGATCCTATGGCTACACCTTC; cdr3_aa: CSVEKSLGRRSYGYTF
clone_size: NA; v_call: TRBV12-3/TRBV12-4; d_call: NA; j_call: TRBJ1-2; cdr3_nt: TGTGCCAGCAGTGCCCGAAGAGGGGATAGTGGCTACACCTTC; cdr3_aa: CASSARRGDSGYTF
clone_size: once; v_call: TRBV28; d_call: TRBD1; j_call: TRBJ1-2; cdr3_nt: TGTGCCAGCAGGGACCCAGGGGGGGTTGGGTATGGCTACACCTTC; cdr3_aa: CASRDPGGVGYGYTF
clone_size: NA; v_call: TRBV7-2; d_call: NA; j_call: TRBJ2-7; cdr3_nt: TGTGCCAGCAGTTTAGCAAACTTAGCGGTGATCTACGAGCAGTACTTC; cdr3_aa: CASSLANLAVIYEQYF
clone_size: NA; v_call: TRBV24-1; d_call: TRBD1; j_call: TRBJ1-1; cdr3_nt: TGTGCCACCAGTGCCAGCCCTGGGCAGGGGGTCCCTGAAGCTTTCTTT; cdr3_aa: CATSASPGQGVPEAFF
clone_size: NA; v_call: TRBV3-1; d_call: NA; j_call: TRBJ1-4; cdr3_nt: TGTGCCAGCAGCCAAGTTATGCTACGGGAGGGTTGGAGTAATGAAAAACTGTTTTTT; cdr3_aa: CASSQVMLREGWSNEKLFF
clone_size: few; v_call: TRBV10-3; d_call: NA; j_call: TRBJ2-5; cdr3_nt: TGTGCCATCAGCGGAGGGACAAGCAAGGGGGAGACCCAGTACTTC; cdr3_aa: CAISGGTSKGETQYF
clone_size: NA; v_call: TRBV7-2; d_call: TRBD2; j_call: TRBJ2-1; cdr3_nt: TGTGCCAGCAGCTCTAAGCGGGGGATCAACAATGAGCAGTTCTTC; cdr3_aa: CASSSKRGINNEQFF